These 21 T cell receptor beta chains were all obtained from the same sample, sequenced in a study of blood T cell repertoires in COVID-19. Assay: immunoSEQ multiplex PCR; the TCRdb copy retains only in-frame clones and omits some. This repertoire shows 200,000 to 250,000 clones, about 87% found once; its top ten account for 2.7%. The sample consisted of peripheral blood. The receptors stem from a man aged 25-40 years with COVID-19, enrolled during active disease.

V gene TRBV15 combines with J gene TRBJ1-4; D might be TRBD1 (6 bases). Trimming removed 0 bases at V and 11 bases at J, with 10 bases between. Germline V CDR1 and CDR2: LNHNV, YYDKDF (reference sequence). The CDR3 has 13 amino acids. CDR3 sequence reads: CATSRDQRGKLFF. The CDR3 coding sequence is TGTGCCACCAGCAGAGATCAGAGGGGGAAACTGTTTTTT.

This clone was recorded once. The V and J genes are TRBV11-2 and TRBJ2-2; D not resolved. The germline V and J ends were trimmed by 8 bases and 0 bases, with 10 bases remaining between them. The CDR3 is 14 amino acids. Looked up from germline, CDR1 is SGHAT and CDR2 is FQNNGV. The DNA for the CDR3 is TGTGCCAGCGTCCCCGGTCCGAACACCGGGGAGCTGTTTTTT. The encoded protein is CASVPGPNTGELFF.

In nucleotides, the CDR3 is TGTGCCAGCAGTGAAAGTAGCTTACAGTTCTTC. Amino acid sequence: CASSESSLQFF. The chain is built from TRBV2 and TRBJ2-1; D is uncertain. The CDR3 extends over 11 amino acids. Trimming pared 2 bases from V and 13 bases from J, leaving 9 bases between. Germline V lookup: CDR1 SNHLY, CDR2 FYNNEI.

This clone has just one count. The V gene is TRBV12-5, the J gene TRBJ1-1; D unresolved. This CDR3 region has 13 residues. V was trimmed by 3 bases and J by 7 bases, leaving 12 bases between them. CDR1 and CDR2 (germline): LGHNT, FRNRAP. CDR3 region: CASGFRSRREAFF. CDR3 nucleotides: TGTGCTAGTGGTTTCCGGAGTCGCCGTGAAGCTTTCTTT.

This clone was picked up one time. The chain carries TRBV4-2 and TRBJ1-6; D is possibly TRBD1 (6 bases). This CDR3 has 17 residues. The germline CDR1 and CDR2 sequences are LGHNA and YNFKEQ. With 3 bases removed from V and 7 bases from J, the gap between germline ends came to 19 bases. CDR3 nucleotides: TGTGCCAGCAGCCAGCTGCCTCGGGACATAGTCAATTCACCCCTCCACTTT. Protein product: CASSQLPRDIVNSPLHF.

The rearrangement joins TRBV25-1 to TRBJ2-7; 9 nucleotides line up with TRBD2. CDR3 size: 15 residues. The J segment lost 4 bases and the V segment lost 3 bases, leaving 7 bases of the junction unmatched. Germline V gene data show CDR1 as MGHDK and CDR2 as SYGVNS. This chain's CDR3 is CASSDHPGLAYEQYF. The CDR3 nucleotides read TGTGCCAGCAGTGACCATCCGGGACTAGCTTACGAGCAGTACTTC.

This clone turned up a few times. J is TRBJ1-2 and V is TRBV7-9; TRBD1 is a possible D gene (5 bases). Germline CDR1 and CDR2: SEHNR and FQNEAQ (reference sequence). Trimming removed 5 bases at V and 4 bases at J, with 20 bases between. CDR3 size: 16 residues. The CDR3 coding sequence is TGTGCCAGCAGCGATGCCGGGTCGGACACCGCCTATGGCTACACCTTC. As protein: CASSDAGSDTAYGYTF. The complete variable domain, with remaining parts taken from reference TRBV7-9 and TRBJ1-2, reads DTGVSQNPRHKITKRGQNVTFRCDPISEHNRLYWYRQTLGQGPEFLTYFQNEAQLEKSRLLSDRFSAERPKGSFSTLEIQRTEQGDSAMYLCASSDAGSDTAYGYTFGSGTRLTVV.

This clone was recorded once. The V gene is TRBV5-4, the J gene TRBJ1-2; D gene uncertain. The CDR3 extends over 13 amino acids. V lost 2 bases and J lost 4, with 9 bases in between. CDR1 SGHNT and CDR2 YYREEE come from the germline V gene (reference sequence). For the CDR3, the DNA is TGTGCCAGCAGCTTTTCGGGGTCCTATGGCTACACCTTC. This encodes CASSFSGSYGYTF.

The chain recombines TRBV29-1 with TRBJ1-2; tentatively, D is TRBD1 (5 bases). Looked up from germline, CDR1 is SQVTM and CDR2 is ANQGSEA. CDR3 length: 14 amino acids. The V end lost 5 bases, the J end lost 6 bases, and 19 bases lay between the germline ends. The CDR3 sequence: CSVQVRARVHGYTF. As DNA, the CDR3 is TGCAGCGTTCAGGTTAGGGCCAGGGTCCATGGCTACACCTTC.

V is TRBV28 and J is TRBJ2-1; 12 bases map to TRBD1. CDR1 MDHEN and CDR2 SYDVKM come from the germline V gene. CDR3 length: 17 amino acids. V lost 2 bases and J lost 14; bases outside the gene matches: 16. This chain's CDR3 is CASSLRRDRGPGVEKFF. CDR3 DNA sequence: TGTGCCAGCAGTTTACGCCGGGACAGGGGGCCGGGGGTGGAGAAGTTCTTC.

The chain employs TRBV5-1 and TRBJ2-1, with D tentatively TRBD1 (6 bases). Trimming removed 0 bases at V and 4 bases at J, with 17 bases between. CDR3 size: 17 residues. Germline CDR1 SGHRS, CDR2 YFSETQ. CDR3 DNA sequence: TGCGCCAGCAGCTTGGCCGTACAGGGAGAGGGATACAATGAGCAGTTCTTC. It translates to CASSLAVQGEGYNEQFF.

The chain links TRBV7-2 to TRBJ2-7; the match to TRBD2 covers 9 bases. The V gene's germline CDR1 is SGHTA and CDR2 FQGNSA. There are 15 residues in the CDR3. Trimming removed 2 bases from V and 2 bases from J; junction bases left unmatched: 4. The CDR3 spells CASSLSGGGAYEQYF. The DNA for the CDR3 is TGTGCCAGCAGCTTATCTGGCGGGGGGGCCTACGAGCAGTACTTC.

The V and J genes are TRBV2 and TRBJ2-5; perhaps TRBD2 as D (6 bases). This CDR3 is built from 15 residues. Germline loops: CDR1 SNHLY, CDR2 FYNNEI. V lost 8 bases and J lost 5, with 21 bases in between. CDR3 in amino acids: CASLEAGPRQETQYF. As DNA, the CDR3 is TGTGCCAGCCTCGAAGCGGGCCCGAGGCAGGAGACCCAGTACTTC. The full variable domain, completed using reference TRBV2 and TRBJ2-5, is EPEVTQTPSHQVTQMGQEVILRCVPISNHLYFYWYRQILGQKVEFLVSFYNNEISEKSEIFDDQFSVERPDGSNFTLKIRSTKLEDSAMYFCASLEAGPRQETQYFGPGTRLLVL.

The chain employs TRBV7-8 and TRBJ2-1; 11 nucleotides agree with TRBD2. The CDR3 loop spans 16 amino acids. Germline V gives CDR1 SGHVS, CDR2 FQNEAQ. The V gene end was trimmed by 4 bases and the J gene end by 4 bases; junction bases not matched to a gene: 6. CDR3 sequence (DNA): TGTGCCAGCAGCTCCGCCGGGACTAGCGGTTACAATGAGCAGTTCTTC. Translating it yields CASSSAGTSGYNEQFF.

The V and J genes are TRBV6-5 and TRBJ2-7; 12 nucleotides line up with TRBD1. The ends lost 4 bases at V and 6 bases at J; junction bases unmatched: 1. CDR1 is MNHEY, CDR2 SVGAGI, per germline. This CDR3 has 13 residues. CDR3 protein: CASSWDRGREQYF. The CDR3 DNA is TGTGCCAGCAGTTGGGACAGGGGGCGCGAGCAGTACTTC.

This clone was recorded once. V is TRBV11-2 and J is TRBJ2-6; D gene uncertain. Trimming stripped 3 bases from V and 0 bases from J, with 3 bases between. The CDR3 spans 14 residues. Germline-derived CDR1 and CDR2 are SGHAT and FQNNGV. The CDR3 sequence is CASSFGSGANVLTF. DNA for the CDR3: TGTGCCAGCAGCTTCGGCTCTGGGGCCAACGTCCTGACTTTC.

The genes are TRBV19 and TRBJ1-1; D unclear. The CDR3 loop spans 13 amino acids. Looked up from germline, CDR1 is LNHDA and CDR2 is SQIVND (reference sequence). The germline V and J ends were trimmed by 2 bases and 3 bases, with 7 bases remaining between them. The CDR3 sequence is CASSIMRDTEAFF. The CDR3 nucleotides are TGTGCCAGTAGTATAATGAGGGACACTGAAGCTTTCTTT.

This chain connects TRBV6-1 to TRBJ2-7; D is unresolved. The CDR3 runs to 13 residues. The V gene's germline CDR1 is MNHNS and CDR2 SASEGT. Trimming shortened V by 3 bases and J by 2 bases, and 8 bases separated the two germline ends. CDR3 sequence: CASSEGLTYEQYF. CDR3 nucleotide sequence: TGTGCCAGCAGTGAGGGCCTCACCTACGAGCAGTACTTC.

Note on this clone: Other DNA sequences in the same sample also yield this CDR3. This rearrangement joins TRBV15 to TRBJ1-2, with 11 nucleotides matching TRBD1. V shed 1 base, J shed 2 bases, and the junction held 0 bases outside the gene matches. This CDR3 comprises 15 residues. Germline assignment: CDR1 LNHNV and CDR2 YYDKDF (reference sequence). The CDR3 is CATSRGTGGNYGYTF. DNA for the CDR3: TGTGCCACCAGCAGAGGGACAGGGGGCAACTATGGCTACACCTTC. Supplemented by reference TRBV15 and TRBJ1-2, the full variable domain reads DAMVIQNPRYQVTQFGKPVTLSCSQTLNHNVMYWYQQKSSQAPKLLFHYYDKDFNNEADTPDNFQSRRPNTSFCFLDIRSPGLGDTAMYLCATSRGTGGNYGYTFGSGTRLTVV.

J is TRBJ1-5 and V is TRBV6-5; tentative D call: TRBD1 (6 bases). Germline CDR1 reads MNHEY; CDR2 reads SVGAGI. The CDR3 contains 16 residues. The V gene lost 4 bases and the J gene lost 2 bases, with 15 bases spanning the gap. The CDR3 DNA sequence: TGTGCCAGCAGTTTCAACAGGGATATACGCAATCAGCCCCAGCATTTT. This translates into CASSFNRDIRNQPQHF.

This rearrangement joins TRBV9 to TRBJ1-6, with D unresolved. This CDR3 comprises 17 residues. Germline V CDR1 and CDR2: SGDLS, YYNGEE. Trimming took off 1 base at V and 7 bases at J, with 18 bases between the two ends. CDR3 in DNA: TGTGCCAGCAGCGTAACTAAGAACCTTGGCGGGAATTCACCCCTCCACTTT. This gives the protein CASSVTKNLGGNSPLHF.